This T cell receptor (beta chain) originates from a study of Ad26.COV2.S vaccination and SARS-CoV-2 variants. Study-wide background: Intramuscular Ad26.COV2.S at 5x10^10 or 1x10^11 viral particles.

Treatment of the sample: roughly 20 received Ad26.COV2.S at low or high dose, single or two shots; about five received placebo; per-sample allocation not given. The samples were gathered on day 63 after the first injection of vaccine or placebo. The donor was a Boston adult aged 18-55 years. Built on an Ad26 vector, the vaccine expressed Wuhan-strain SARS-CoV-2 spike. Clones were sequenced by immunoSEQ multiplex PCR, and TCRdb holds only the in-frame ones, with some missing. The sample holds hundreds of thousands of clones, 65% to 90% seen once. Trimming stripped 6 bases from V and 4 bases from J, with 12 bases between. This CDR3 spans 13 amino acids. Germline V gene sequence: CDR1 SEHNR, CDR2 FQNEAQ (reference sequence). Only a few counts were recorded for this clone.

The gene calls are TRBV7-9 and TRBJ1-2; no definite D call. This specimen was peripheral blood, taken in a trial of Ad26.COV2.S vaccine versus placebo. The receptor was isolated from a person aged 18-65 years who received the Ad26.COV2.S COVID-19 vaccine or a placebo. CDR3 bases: TGTGCCAGCAGTCCAGGACCGCGCTATGGCTACACCTTC. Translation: CASSPGPRYGYTF.